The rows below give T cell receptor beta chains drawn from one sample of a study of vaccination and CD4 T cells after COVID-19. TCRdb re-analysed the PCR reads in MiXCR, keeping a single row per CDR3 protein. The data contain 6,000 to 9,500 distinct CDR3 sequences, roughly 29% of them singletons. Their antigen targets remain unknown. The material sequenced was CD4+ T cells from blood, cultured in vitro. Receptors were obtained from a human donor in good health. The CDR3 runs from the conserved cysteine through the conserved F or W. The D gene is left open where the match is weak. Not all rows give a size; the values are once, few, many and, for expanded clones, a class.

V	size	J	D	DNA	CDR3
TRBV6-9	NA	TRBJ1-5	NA	TGTGCCAGCAGTTATCGGACAGAGAATCAGCCCCAGCATTTT	CASSYRTENQPQHF
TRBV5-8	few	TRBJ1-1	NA	TGTGCCAGCCGGACGTTGGGAGCTGAAGCTTTCTTT	CASRTLGAEAFF
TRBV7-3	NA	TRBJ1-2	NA	TGTGCCAGCAGCAACCCTACGGGGGGCGGCTACACCTTC	CASSNPTGGGYTF
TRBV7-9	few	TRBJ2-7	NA	TGTGCCAGTGACCGCGGGTACGAGCAGTACTTC	CASDRGYEQYF
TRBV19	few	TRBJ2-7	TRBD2	TGTGCCAGTAGTATCCTCCTTGGGGGGGCCTACGAGCAGTACTTC	CASSILLGGAYEQYF
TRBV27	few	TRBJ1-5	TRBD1	TGTGCCAGCAGTTTGGGGCAGGGGGTCAATCAGCCCCAGCATTTT	CASSLGQGVNQPQHF
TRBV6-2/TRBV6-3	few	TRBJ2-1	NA	TGTGCCAGCAGTTACTCGGGGACCCGAGCCTACAATGAGCAGTTCTTC	CASSYSGTRAYNEQFF
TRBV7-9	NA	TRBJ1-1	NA	TGTGCCAGCAGCCCCGACTGGGGTGAAGCTTTCTTT	CASSPDWGEAFF
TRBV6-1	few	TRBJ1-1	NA	TGTGCCAGCAGTCAAAAGGGGTACACTGAAGCTTTCTTT	CASSQKGYTEAFF
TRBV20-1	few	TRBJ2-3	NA	TGCAGTGCTAGCCCCAGAGATACGCAGTATTTT	CSASPRDTQYF
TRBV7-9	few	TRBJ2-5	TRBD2	TGTGCCAGCAGCTTGGGAGCGGGGGGTACTCGGGAGACCCAGTACTTC	CASSLGAGGTRETQYF
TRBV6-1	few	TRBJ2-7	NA	TGTGCCAGCAGCCCCTACCCAGGGATATCCTACGAGCAGTACTTC	CASSPYPGISYEQYF
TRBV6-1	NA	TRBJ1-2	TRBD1	TGTGCCAGCAGCCCATACCGACAGGGGAACTATGGCTACACCTTC	CASSPYRQGNYGYTF
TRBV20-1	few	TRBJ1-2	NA	TGCAGTGCTAGAACCCTACATGGAAAGTCGGGCGGCTACACCTTC	CSARTLHGKSGGYTF
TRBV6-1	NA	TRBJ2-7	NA	TGTGCCAGCACACCCTGGGGGGTTGGGGGACCCTACGAGCAGTACTTC	CASTPWGVGGPYEQYF
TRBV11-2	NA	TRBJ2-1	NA	TGTGCCAGCAGCTCTACCGGGACACTTTACAATGAGCAGTTCTTC	CASSSTGTLYNEQFF
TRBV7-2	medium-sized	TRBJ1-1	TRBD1	TGTGCCAGCAGCTTCACAGGGGGGGAGCAGGCTTTCTTT	CASSFTGGEQAFF
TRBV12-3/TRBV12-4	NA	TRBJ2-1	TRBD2	TGTGCCAGCAGGACACCGGGACTAGCGGTTTACAATGAGCAGTTCTTC	CASRTPGLAVYNEQFF
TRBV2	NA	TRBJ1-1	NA	TGTGCCAGCAGTACCGACCTGAACACTGAAGCTTTCTTT	CASSTDLNTEAFF
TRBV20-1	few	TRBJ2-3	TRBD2	TGCAGTGCTAGAAAACTAGCGGGGGCCACCGAGTACACAGATACGCAGTATTTT	CSARKLAGATEYTDTQYF
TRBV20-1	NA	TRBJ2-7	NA	TGCAGTGCTGGACTACAGGGGCTCCACGAGCAGTACTTC	CSAGLQGLHEQYF
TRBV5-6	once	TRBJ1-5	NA	TGTGCCAGCAGCCCGGACGGCCCGGCCAGCAATCAGCCCCAGCATTTT	CASSPDGPASNQPQHF
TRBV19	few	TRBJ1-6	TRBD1	TGTGCCAGTAGTACGAGACAGGGGGCATATTCACCCCTCCACTTT	CASSTRQGAYSPLHF
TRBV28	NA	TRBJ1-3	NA	TGTGCCAGCAGCCCTGGGGGAGGGGAAGGTCTCTTGGGAAACACCATATATTTT	CASSPGGGEGLLGNTIYF
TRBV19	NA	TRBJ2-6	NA	TGTGCCAGTAAGGGGGGGGGAGCTGGGGCCAACGTCCTGACTTTC	CASKGGGAGANVLTF
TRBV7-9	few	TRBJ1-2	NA	TGTGCCAGCAGCAAGGGGCAGGGTGACGATGGCTACACCTTC	CASSKGQGDDGYTF
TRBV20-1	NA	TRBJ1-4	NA	TGCAGTGCTAGTTGGGGGGGAAAACTGTTTTTT	CSASWGGKLFF
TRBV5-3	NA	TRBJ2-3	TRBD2	TGTGCCAGAAGCTTGCCCGGGGGGGAGGATACGCAGTATTTT	CARSLPGGEDTQYF
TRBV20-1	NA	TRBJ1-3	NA	TGCAGTGCTAGAGGTAGGACCGGGGTGGACACCATATATTTT	CSARGRTGVDTIYF
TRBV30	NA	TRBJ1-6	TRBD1	TGTGCCTGGGGTTTGACAGGGGGCGGCTCACCCCTCCACTTT	CAWGLTGGGSPLHF
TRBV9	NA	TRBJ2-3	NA	TGTGCCAGCAGCGTAGATAATAGCGCGAGCACAGATACGCAGTATTTT	CASSVDNSASTDTQYF
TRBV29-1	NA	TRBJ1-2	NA	TGCAGCGTTGAAAACCCTATCTCCACCTTC	CSVENPISTF
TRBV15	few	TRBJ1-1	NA	TGTGCCACCAGCAGAGATGCATGGAAAGCTTTCTTT	CATSRDAWKAFF
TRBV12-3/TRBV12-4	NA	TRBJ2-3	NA	TGTGCCAGCAGGGTGGGCACAGATACGCAGTATTTT	CASRVGTDTQYF
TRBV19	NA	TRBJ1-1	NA	TGTGCCAGTAGTCATCAGGGCGACACTGAAGCTTTCTTT	CASSHQGDTEAFF
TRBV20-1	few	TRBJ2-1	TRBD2	TGCAGTGCCATAACCGGGACTAGCGCTGACAATGAGCAGTTCTTC	CSAITGTSADNEQFF
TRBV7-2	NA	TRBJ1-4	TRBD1	TGTGCCAGCAGACGGGACAGGGATAATGAAAAACTGTTTTTT	CASRRDRDNEKLFF
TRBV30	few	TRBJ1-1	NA	TGTGCCTGGGGCCTACGGGCAGTAGGGACTGAAGCTTTCTTT	CAWGLRAVGTEAFF
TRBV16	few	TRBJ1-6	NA	TGTGCCACCTTAGCTTCCAGGGGTGGCTCACCCCTCCACTTT	CATLASRGGSPLHF
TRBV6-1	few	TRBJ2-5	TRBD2	TGTGCCAGCAGACAGCGGGGGGCGGAGACCCAGTACTTC	CASRQRGAETQYF
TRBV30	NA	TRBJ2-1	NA	TGTGCCTGGAGCGCAGGCGATAATGAGCAGTTCTTC	CAWSAGDNEQFF
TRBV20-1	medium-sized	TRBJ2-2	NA	TGCAGTGCTATGTCCGGGCGCGACACCGGGGAGCTGTTTTTT	CSAMSGRDTGELFF
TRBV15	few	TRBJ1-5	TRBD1	TGTGCCACCAGCAGAGGGACAGGGAGCAATCAGCCCCAGCATTTT	CATSRGTGSNQPQHF
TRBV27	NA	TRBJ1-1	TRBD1	TGTGCCAGCGGCTCGGACAGGGGCCTGGGTAAAGCTTTCTTT	CASGSDRGLGKAFF
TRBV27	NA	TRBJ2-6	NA	TGTGCCAGCACCGGGACGGCTAGCTCTGGGGCCAACGTCCTGACTTTC	CASTGTASSGANVLTF
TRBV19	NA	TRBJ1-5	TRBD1	TGTGCCAGTTCCGGGACAGGGGGCGGTCAGCCCCAGCATTTT	CASSGTGGGQPQHF